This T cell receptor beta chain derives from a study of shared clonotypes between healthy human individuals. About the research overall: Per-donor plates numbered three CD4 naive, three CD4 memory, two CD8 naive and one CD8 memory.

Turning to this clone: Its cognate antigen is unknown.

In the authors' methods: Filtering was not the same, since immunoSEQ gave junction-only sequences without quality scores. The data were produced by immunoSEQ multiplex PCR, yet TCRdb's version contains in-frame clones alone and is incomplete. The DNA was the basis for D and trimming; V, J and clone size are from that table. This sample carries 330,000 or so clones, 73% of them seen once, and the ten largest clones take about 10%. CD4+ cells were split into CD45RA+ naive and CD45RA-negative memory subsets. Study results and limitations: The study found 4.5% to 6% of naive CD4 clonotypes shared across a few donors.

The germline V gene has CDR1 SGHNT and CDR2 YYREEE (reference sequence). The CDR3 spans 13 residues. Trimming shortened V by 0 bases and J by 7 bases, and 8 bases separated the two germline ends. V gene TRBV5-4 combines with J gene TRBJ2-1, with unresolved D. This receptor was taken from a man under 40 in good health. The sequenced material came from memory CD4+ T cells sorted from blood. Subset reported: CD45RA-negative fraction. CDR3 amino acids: CASSLANVNEQFF. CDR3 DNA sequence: TGTGCCAGCAGCTTGGCGAATGTTAATGAGCAGTTCTTC.